Presented here are 14 T cell receptor beta chains from one specimen sequenced in a study of breast tumors, draining lymph nodes, adjacent tissues. The lymph nodes were axillary draining lymph nodes from breast cancer patients. One entry per CDR3 protein results from TCRdb running MiXCR on the multiplex PCR reads. The sample lists 170,000 or so distinct CDR3 sequences, 33% occurring once. The sequenced sample was axillary lymph node tissue. The receptor source for this set is a female donor with breast cancer. Some clones in this sample may be carry-over from other donors' samples.

The J gene is TRBJ1-1, the V gene TRBV12-3 or TRBV12-4; D is unresolved. Trimming stripped 6 bases from V and 0 bases from J, with 8 bases between. This CDR3 has 13 residues. The CDR3 nucleotides read TGTGCCAGCAGAACTTACATGAACACTGAAGCTTTCTTT. As protein: CASRTYMNTEAFF.

Note on this clonotype: The junction departs from germline at one end; a sequencing error may be responsible. The chain couples TRBV15 to TRBJ2-3; a weak D match, TRBD2 (5 bases). Germline V gene lookup returns CDR1 LNHNV and CDR2 YYDKDF (reference sequence). The CDR3 covers 14 residues. The CDR3 here is CATGLRGSTDTRYF. The CDR3 nucleotides read TGTGCCACCGGCCTACGGGGTAGCACAGATACGCGGTATTTT.

This clonotype appeared many times. The chain uses TRBV20-1 and TRBJ2-2; TRBD2 matches at 7 bases. Germline loops: CDR1 DFQATT, CDR2 SNEGSKA (reference sequence). Germline trimming cut 3 bases from V and 4 bases from J; bases unmatched to any gene: 2. The CDR3 extends over 13 amino acids. CDR3 protein: CSASRGVTGELFF. CDR3 nucleotide sequence: TGCAGTGCTAGTCGGGGGGTCACCGGGGAGCTGTTTTTT.

A word on this clonotype: One end of the junction does not line up with germline, which may come from a read error. The chain links TRBV2 to TRBJ1-3, with D possibly TRBD1 on 6 matching bases. Germline CDR1 is SNHLY and CDR2 is FYNNEI. This CDR3 comprises 17 residues. CDR3 sequence: CASSEFSSYRAGNTMYF. The CDR3 bases are TGTGCCAGCAGTGAATTTTCTTCCTACAGGGCTGGAAACACCATGTATTTT. The full variable domain, in which reference TRBV2 and TRBJ1-3 provide the parts outside the CDR3, is EPEVTQTPSHQVTQMGQEVILRCVPISNHLYFYWYRQILGQKVEFLVSFYNNEISEKSEIFDDQFSVERPDGSNFTLKIRSTKLEDSAMYFCASSEFSSYRAGNTMYFGEGSWLTVV.

At least ten counts were recorded for this clonotype. V is TRBV20-1 and J is TRBJ1-3; D ambiguous. CDR1 is DFQATT, CDR2 SNEGSKA, per germline (reference sequence). With 0 bases removed from V and 2 bases from J, the gap between germline ends came to 8 bases. CDR3 size: 14 residues. The CDR3 DNA is TGCAGTGCTAGAGACTCCAGGCCTGGAAACACCATATATTTT. Translating gives CSARDSRPGNTIYF.

This clonotype was counted only a few times. It may be a read error: a sequence one base away is much more abundant. The rearrangement joins TRBV20-1 to TRBJ1-2; D is ambiguous. The V gene's germline CDR1 is DFQATT and CDR2 SNEGSKA (reference sequence). CDR3 length: 12 residues. The CDR3, as DNA: TGCAGTGCTGTGGGCGGAAACTATGGCTCCACCTTC. Amino acids: CSAVGGNYGSTF.

In the case of this clonotype: Without the conserved terminal phenylalanine or tryptophan, this CDR3 likely stems from a read error. It is unclear where the CDR3 begins or ends on the DNA, so no DNA is shown, and the CDR3 is as TCRdb lists it. CDR3 sequence: CASSPGEG. The chain is built from TRBV3-1 and TRBJ2-2; the table's D call, TRBD2, was not checked against the DNA. From germline, CDR1 is LGHDT and CDR2 YNNKEL (reference sequence). 8 amino acids form the CDR3, both terminal residues included.

A few counts support this clonotype. This chain connects TRBV7-2 to TRBJ1-1; D perhaps matches TRBD1 (6 bases). CDR1 is SGHTA, CDR2 FQGNSA, per germline. There are 16 residues in the CDR3. V lost 3 bases, J lost 5 bases, and 19 bases lay in between. The CDR3 here is CASSFQGGAGRTEAFF. In DNA form, the CDR3 reads TGTGCCAGCAGCTTCCAAGGGGGGGCAGGGAGGACTGAAGCTTTCTTT.

This clonotype was observed at least ten times. This chain uses TRBV20-1 with TRBJ2-5; 11 bases align to TRBD2. The CDR3 is 16 amino acids. Germline V lookup: CDR1 DFQATT, CDR2 SNEGSKA (reference sequence). V gave up 6 bases and J gave up 2 bases; unmatched junction bases: 11. CDR3 in DNA: TGCAGTGCAACGCCTATAGCGGGGGGGCCGCAAGAGACCCAGTACTTC. It is translated as CSATPIAGGPQETQYF.

This clonotype was observed many times. V is TRBV7-2 and J is TRBJ2-1; D is uncertain. The CDR3 length is 13 residues. The germline V gene encodes CDR1 SGHTA and CDR2 FQGNSA. The ends were cut back, 5 bases at V and 6 bases at J, with 11 bases in the middle. The CDR3 DNA reads as TGTGCCAGCAGCCTCAGCCCTATCAATGAGCAGTTCTTC. Residues: CASSLSPINEQFF.

This clonotype was seen just once. Given a much more abundant clone one base away, this may be a read error. The chain combines TRBV7-9 with TRBJ2-3, with 8 bases matching TRBD2. The CDR3 is made up of 17 amino acids. Germline V gene sequence: CDR1 SEHNR, CDR2 FQNEAQ (reference sequence). The ends lost 5 bases at V and 5 bases at J; junction bases unmatched: 15. CDR3 region: CASSRERAGGRGDTQYF. In DNA form, the CDR3 reads TGTGCCAGCAGCCGAGAGCGGGCGGGGGGCCGGGGAGATACGCAGTATTTT. Looking up the rest from reference TRBV7-9 and TRBJ2-3 gives the full variable domain: DTGVSQNPRHKITKRGQNVTFRCDPISEHNRLYWYRQTLGQGPEFLTYFQNEAQLEKSRLLSDRFSAERPKGSFSTLEIQRTEQGDSAMYLCASSRERAGGRGDTQYFGPGTRLTVL.

This clonotype was observed at least ten times. The gene calls are TRBV4-1 and TRBJ1-3; TRBD1 aligns across 9 bases. Germline CDR1 is MGHRA and CDR2 is YSYEKL. This CDR3 has 19 residues. Losses at the gene ends were 4 bases for V and 1 base for J; bases not matched to a gene: 14. CDR3 sequence (DNA): TGCGCCAGCAGCCCAAGGACGCGGACAGGGGCTCGTTCTGGAAACACCATATATTTT. Translating gives CASSPRTRTGARSGNTIYF.

The rearrangement links TRBV6-1 to TRBJ1-2, with D possibly TRBD1 on 5 matching bases. Trimming shortened V by 11 bases and J by 4 bases, and 23 bases separated the two germline ends. From germline, CDR1 is MNHNS and CDR2 SASEGT. The CDR3 contains 15 residues. The CDR3 nucleotides read TGTGCCTCCAGAGAAGGGGATGCCAGGTTCTATGGCTACACCTTC. Its translation is CASREGDARFYGYTF.

The chain combines TRBV30 with TRBJ2-5; 12 bases line up with TRBD1. The V gene's germline CDR1 is GTSNPN and CDR2 SVGIG (reference sequence). With V trimmed by 5 bases and J by 5 bases, 6 bases remained unmatched. The CDR3 spans 14 residues. The CDR3 DNA is TGTGCCTGGGGCCCGGGACAGGGGGCTGAGACCCAGTACTTC. Protein product: CAWGPGQGAETQYF.